The TCR beta chain under discussion was sequenced for a study of T-cell reconstitution after alpha-beta-depleted transplantation in children. Unique molecular identifiers were incorporated during preparation of the TCRbeta library. MiXCR, run by TCRdb on the PCR reads, gives a single entry per CDR3 protein. Of over 120,000 distinct CDR3 sequences in the sample, 8.5% to 10% are singletons; the top ten hold 18%. Study conclusions and caveats: Alpha-beta T cells present about two months after transplant were reported to originate from several hundred expanded graft clones. At one year after transplant, newly produced T cells mostly accounted for T-cell counts and diversity. The origin of high day-60 TCRbeta diversity in some patients lay in surviving recipient T cells and thymic progenitors.

This clonotype has ten or more counts. The antigen is not known. Looked up from germline, CDR1 is DFQATT and CDR2 is SNEGSKA (reference sequence). The CDR3 is made up of 15 amino acids. The ends lost 7 bases at V and 1 base at J; junction bases unmatched: 6. The specimen was PBMCs, mostly from graft donor cells, collected 180 days after TCRalphabeta/CD19-depleted stem cell transplant. This TCR derives from a female patient aged 2-9 years who had a stem cell transplant for congenital amegakaryocytic thrombocytopenia, so the T cells may come from the graft donor. The chain is built from TRBV20-1 and TRBJ2-3; 12 nucleotides align to TRBD1. The CDR3 reads CSGDRGRFGTDTQYF. In nucleotides, the CDR3 is TGCAGTGGGGACAGGGGGCGCTTTGGCACAGATACGCAGTATTTT.